Below are 32 T cell receptor beta chains sequenced from a single sample in a study of cytomegalovirus exposure and HLA in healthy donors. 60 Vbeta and 13 Jbeta primers were used in PCR. The protocol was immunoSEQ multiplex PCR, while the TCRdb copy is restricted to in-frame clones and leaves out a portion. The sample includes under 200,000 clones, roughly 80% of them seen just once. The specimen was PBMCs. The receptor set was obtained from a woman aged 18-29 years in good health and CMV-seronegative.

The rearrangement joins TRBV4-2 to TRBJ1-5; D is perhaps TRBD1 (5 bases). The CDR3 sequence is 15 residues long. The V gene's germline CDR1 is LGHNA and CDR2 YNFKEQ. The V end lost 0 bases, the J end lost 7 bases, and 13 bases lay between the germline ends. The CDR3 DNA reads as TGTGCCAGCAGCCAAGATCCAGGGCAACGCCAGCCCCAGCATTTT. Residues: CASSQDPGQRQPQHF.

This rearrangement joins TRBV27 to TRBJ1-2; TRBD1 might be the D (6 bases). V was pared by 1 base and J by 1 base, with 10 bases between. Per germline, CDR1 MNHEY and CDR2 SMNVEV (reference sequence). This CDR3 is built from 15 residues. Here the CDR3 reads CASSLFKDSNYGYTF. CDR3 DNA sequence: TGTGCCAGCAGTTTATTTAAGGACAGTAACTATGGCTACACCTTC.

This chain uses TRBV4-2 with TRBJ2-1, with 12 bases fitting TRBD2. The J segment lost 10 bases and the V segment lost 5 bases, leaving 15 bases of the junction unmatched. The CDR3 contains 17 residues. CDR1 is LGHNA and CDR2 is YNFKEQ in the germline V gene. The CDR3 sequence: CASSKEKKAGLAGEQFF. The DNA of the CDR3 is TGTGCCAGCAGCAAGGAAAAGAAAGCAGGACTAGCGGGGGAGCAGTTCTTC.

The sample holds one count of this clone. The sample holds other DNA sequences that translate to the same CDR3. The chain recombines TRBV6-5 with TRBJ2-5, with D tentatively TRBD2 (6 bases). In germline, CDR1 is MNHEY, CDR2 SVGAGI. The CDR3 totals 14 residues. Trimming removed 0 bases from V and 4 bases from J, with 9 bases in between. DNA of the CDR3: TGTGCCAGCAGTTACTCAGGGCGGGGAGAGACCCAGTACTTC. Amino acid sequence: CASSYSGRGETQYF.

This clone was seen a handful of times. V usage is TRBV4-2 and J usage is TRBJ2-1; TRBD2 might be the D (6 bases). Trimming cost V 0 bases and J 2 bases, with 11 bases left between them. Germline lookup yields CDR1 LGHNA and CDR2 YNFKEQ. The CDR3 extends over 16 amino acids. CDR3 sequence (DNA): TGTGCCAGCAGCCAAGATAGCGCGGGAACCTACAATGAGCAGTTCTTC. It encodes CASSQDSAGTYNEQFF.

The genes are TRBV6-5 and TRBJ2-6; 8 bases are a match to TRBD1. The junction had 4 bases not matched to a gene; V was cut back by 2 bases and J by 4 bases. The CDR3 covers 16 residues. Per the germline V gene, CDR1 is MNHEY and CDR2 is SVGAGI. The CDR3 sequence is CASSYTGGAGANVLTF. The CDR3 DNA sequence: TGTGCCAGCAGTTACACAGGGGGAGCGGGGGCCAACGTCCTGACTTTC.

The table lists this clone with a count of one. The chain recombines TRBV27 with TRBJ1-1; D unresolved. CDR1 is MNHEY and CDR2 is SMNVEV in the germline V gene (reference sequence). The CDR3 loop spans 13 amino acids. Deletions cut 6 bases from V and 1 base from J, with 9 bases between. CDR3 DNA: TGTGCCAGCAGACAACCTGAGAACACTGAAGCTTTCTTT. Its translation: CASRQPENTEAFF.

This chain uses TRBV11-2 with TRBJ2-1, with 16 bases fitting TRBD2. Losses at the gene ends were 6 bases for V and 6 bases for J; bases not matched to a gene: 11. Per germline, CDR1 SGHAT and CDR2 FQNNGV. The CDR3 is made up of 18 amino acids. CDR3 amino acids: CASRLSGTSGRAGNEQFF. CDR3 sequence (DNA): TGTGCCAGCAGGCTCTCAGGGACTAGCGGGAGGGCCGGCAATGAGCAGTTCTTC.

This clone was seen more than once but under ten times. This chain connects TRBV7-9 to TRBJ2-1; tentatively, D is TRBD1 (6 bases). Germline assignment: CDR1 SEHNR and CDR2 FQNEAQ (reference sequence). Between the trimmed V and J ends, which lost 5 bases and 5 bases, there was a span of 19 bases. CDR3 length equals 16 residues. CDR3 loop: CASSPPGAKFNNEQFF. The CDR3 coding sequence is TGTGCCAGCAGCCCACCAGGGGCAAAGTTTAACAATGAGCAGTTCTTC.

The chain links TRBV4-1 to TRBJ2-7; D remains unclear. Trimming removed 4 bases at V and 4 bases at J, with 8 bases between. Germline CDR1 and CDR2: MGHRA and YSYEKL. This CDR3 is 12 amino acids long. CDR3 loop: CASSLDGYEQYF. CDR3 sequence (DNA): TGCGCCAGCAGCCTAGACGGTTACGAGCAGTACTTC.

This clone was recorded once. The V gene is TRBV28, the J gene TRBJ1-1; D unresolved. Germline V gene data show CDR1 as MDHEN and CDR2 as SYDVKM. The CDR3 length is 14 residues. V lost 7 bases and J 1 base, leaving 13 bases between the germline ends. The CDR3 DNA reads TGTGCCAGCAAAGGTCCGGGTCAGAACACTGAAGCTTTCTTT. Its protein product is CASKGPGQNTEAFF.

On this clone: An end of the junction does not agree with germline; a read error may underlie this. The chain employs TRBV5-6 and TRBJ1-2, with 8 bases lining up with TRBD1. This CDR3 comprises 16 residues. CDR1 is SGHDT and CDR2 is YYEEEE in the germline V gene. The CDR3 region is CASNLEIKDRAYGYTF. The CDR3 nucleotides read TGTGCCAGCAACTTGGAGATTAAGGACAGGGCCTATGGCTACACCTTC. The whole variable domain, filled in from reference TRBV5-6 and TRBJ1-2, reads DAGVTQSPTHLIKTRGQQVTLRCSPKSGHDTVSWYQQALGQGPQFIFQYYEEEERQRGNFPDRFSGHQFPNYSSELNVNALLLGDSALYLCASNLEIKDRAYGYTFGSGTRLTVV.

The sample holds a few counts of this clone. The V and J genes are TRBV6-1 and TRBJ2-7, with TRBD2 matching over 14 bases. The CDR3 covers 15 residues. The junction had 7 bases not matched to a gene; V was cut back by 5 bases and J by 7 bases. Germline V gene lookup returns CDR1 MNHNS and CDR2 SASEGT. CDR3 amino acids: CASSSRTSGRREQYV. In nucleotides, the CDR3 is TGTGCCAGCAGTTCCCGGACTAGCGGGAGGAGGGAGCAGTACGTC.

The rearrangement uses TRBV10-3 and TRBJ2-7, with 10 bases lining up with TRBD2. Germline V gene lookup returns CDR1 ENHRY and CDR2 SYGVKD. The CDR3 covers 17 residues. J was trimmed by 3 bases and V by 5 bases; bases with no gene match: 13. The CDR3 bases are TGTGCCATCAGTTCCGCTTCTAGCGGGAGACTCAGCTACGAGCAGTACGTC. Protein sequence: CAISSASSGRLSYEQYV.

This rearrangement joins TRBV7-9 to TRBJ2-1; TRBD1 aligns across 7 bases. This CDR3 is 16 amino acids long. CDR1 and CDR2 from the germline V gene are SEHNR and FQNEAQ (reference sequence). The V segment lost 2 bases and the J segment 8 bases; nucleotides outside the gene matches: 12. Written as DNA, the CDR3 is TGTGCCAGCAGCTTACCAGAAACAGACAGGGCGGATGAGCAGTTCTTC. This sequence encodes CASSLPETDRADEQFF.

This sequence joins TRBV4-1 and TRBJ1-2, with D perhaps TRBD1 (6 bases). The germline V gene has CDR1 MGHRA and CDR2 YSYEKL. The CDR3 extends over 16 amino acids. Between the trimmed V and J ends, which lost 0 bases and 3 bases, there was a span of 14 bases. CDR3 region: CASSQEGTGYDYGYTF. The CDR3 DNA sequence: TGCGCCAGCAGCCAAGAGGGTACAGGGTATGACTATGGCTACACCTTC.

The rearrangement joins TRBV19 to TRBJ1-2; 9 positions match TRBD1. Germline values: CDR1 LNHDA, CDR2 SQIVND (reference sequence). The CDR3 has 16 residues. V lost 4 bases, J lost 8 bases, and 14 bases stayed unmatched. The CDR3 DNA is TGTGCCAGTAGTACCCGTCGGGACAGGGACTCGAGCGGCTACACCTTC. Translation gives CASSTRRDRDSSGYTF.

V and J are TRBV5-1 and TRBJ2-1; 7 nucleotides agree with TRBD2. The CDR3 is 15 amino acids. Trimming at V came to 0 bases and at J to 7 bases, leaving 7 bases not matched to a gene. In germline, CDR1 is SGHRS, CDR2 YFSETQ. CDR3 nucleotides: TGCGCCAGCAGCTTGGGAGCGGGAAGGACAAATGAGCAGTTCTTC. Its protein is CASSLGAGRTNEQFF.

V usage is TRBV19 and J usage is TRBJ2-7; TRBD2 agrees at 7 bases. This CDR3 contains 13 residues. V trimming: 0 bases; J trimming: 4 bases; junction bases outside the gene matches: 0. Germline V gene lookup returns CDR1 LNHDA and CDR2 SQIVND (reference sequence). In DNA, the CDR3 is TGTGCCAGTAGTATAGAAGCGGGGTACGAGCAGTACGTC. This codes for CASSIEAGYEQYV.

V is TRBV11-2 and J is TRBJ2-3, with D possibly being TRBD2 (5 bases). This CDR3 comprises 16 residues. Germline assignment: CDR1 SGHAT and CDR2 FQNNGV. Between the trimmed V and J ends, which lost 4 bases and 5 bases, there was a span of 19 bases. CDR3 protein: CASSSMALVWGDTQYF. As DNA, the CDR3 is TGTGCCAGCAGCTCCATGGCACTAGTCTGGGGAGATACGCAGTATTTT.

This sequence joins TRBV7-9 and TRBJ2-2, with TRBD1 matching 8 bases. The CDR3 runs to 16 residues. CDR1 and CDR2 (germline): SEHNR, FQNEAQ (reference sequence). Unmatched junction bases numbered 4, after V lost 2 bases and J lost 2 bases. The CDR3 loop reads CASSLIAGGNTGELFF. In DNA form, the CDR3 reads TGTGCCAGCAGCTTAATAGCAGGGGGCAACACCGGGGAGCTGTTTTTT.

The sample holds a few counts of this clone. The gene calls are TRBV5-4 and TRBJ2-3, with 7 nucleotides matching TRBD2. The CDR3 runs 14 residues. V was pared by 1 base and J by 1 base, with 0 bases of the junction left unmatched. Germline values: CDR1 SGHNT, CDR2 YYREEE (reference sequence). CDR3 DNA: TGTGCCAGCAGCTTGACTAGCGGCACAGATACGCAGTATTTT. Residues: CASSLTSGTDTQYF. Together with reference TRBV5-4 and TRBJ2-3, the CDR3 gives the full variable domain: ETGVTQSPTHLIKTRGQQVTLRCSSQSGHNTVSWYQQALGQGPQFIFQYYREEENGRGNFPPRFSGLQFPNYSSELNVNALELDDSALYLCASSLTSGTDTQYFGPGTRLTVL.

The CDR3 sequence: CATSRGTSDSGASTDTQYF. CDR3 bases: TGTGCCACCAGCAGAGGGACGAGCGATAGCGGGGCTAGCACAGATACGCAGTATTTT. The V gene is TRBV15, the J gene TRBJ2-3; 8 bases are shared with TRBD2. CDR1 and CDR2 from the germline V gene are LNHNV and YYDKDF (reference sequence). After removal of 1 base from V and 0 bases from J, the junction contained 12 bases not matched to a gene. The CDR3 spans 19 residues.

The genes are TRBV5-6 and TRBJ2-4; D remains ambiguous. In germline, CDR1 is SGHDT, CDR2 YYEEEE. Deletions cut 0 bases from V and 1 base from J, with 5 bases between. CDR3 length: 14 amino acids. The CDR3 protein is CASSLGVAKNIQYF. The CDR3 region has the DNA TGTGCCAGCAGCTTGGGAGTTGCCAAAAACATTCAGTACTTC.

The rearrangement uses TRBV5-6 and TRBJ1-4, with D perhaps matching TRBD1 (6 bases). Trimming shortened V by 3 bases and J by 8 bases, and 14 bases separated the two germline ends. This CDR3 contains 14 residues. Germline V gene data show CDR1 as SGHDT and CDR2 as YYEEEE. Here the CDR3 reads CASSSGTRREKLFF. CDR3 coding DNA: TGTGCCAGCAGCTCTGGGACACGGAGGGAAAAACTGTTTTTT.

This chain joins TRBV4-3 and TRBJ2-3, with D maybe TRBD2 (5 bases). Trimming shortened V by 0 bases and J by 2 bases, and 12 bases separated the two germline ends. The germline V gene has CDR1 LGHNA and CDR2 YSLEER. The CDR3 sequence is 16 residues long. CDR3 amino acids: CASSQEFTGFTDTQYF. CDR3 bases: TGCGCCAGCAGCCAAGAGTTTACGGGATTCACAGATACGCAGTATTTT.

V and J are TRBV4-2 and TRBJ1-1; D is unresolved. There are 18 residues in the CDR3. V lost 0 bases and J lost 5, with 22 bases in between. The germline V gene encodes CDR1 LGHNA and CDR2 YNFKEQ. CDR3 bases: TGTGCCAGCAGCCAAGAAAGCCTCTCCATAAACAGTGAGACTGAAGCTTTCTTT. Its protein is CASSQESLSINSETEAFF.

The genes are TRBV30 and TRBJ1-4; a possible D gene is TRBD1 (6 bases). V was shortened by 0 bases and J by 8 bases, with 16 bases between the two germline ends. The CDR3 is 15 amino acids. Germline-derived CDR1 and CDR2 are GTSNPN and SVGIG (reference sequence). CDR3 coding DNA: TGTGCCTGGAGTGTACCGTGGACAGTAGAAGAAAAACTGTTTTTT. This sequence encodes CAWSVPWTVEEKLFF. The full variable domain, in which reference TRBV30 and TRBJ1-4 provide the parts outside the CDR3, is SQTIHQWPATLVQPVGSPLSLECTVEGTSNPNLYWYRQAAGRGLQLLFYSVGIGQISSEVPQNLSASRPQDRQFILSSKKLLLSDSGFYLCAWSVPWTVEEKLFFGSGTQLSVL.

The rearrangement joins TRBV2 to TRBJ2-1; TRBD2 agrees at 9 bases. CDR3 length equals 16 residues. Germline CDR1 SNHLY, CDR2 FYNNEI. Germline trimming cut 6 bases from V and 1 base from J; bases unmatched to any gene: 7. CDR3 DNA: TGTGCCAGCAGCCTTAGCGGGAGAGAGTCCTACAATGAGCAGTTCTTC. Its protein product is CASSLSGRESYNEQFF.

The chain links TRBV7-9 to TRBJ2-7, with TRBD1 identical over 8 bases. CDR1 and CDR2 from the germline V gene are SEHNR and FQNEAQ (reference sequence). V lost 3 bases and J lost 3; bases outside the gene matches: 1. The CDR3 is made up of 13 amino acids. CDR3 DNA sequence: TGTGCCAGCAGCTTGGGACAGGTCTACGAGCAGTACGTC. Translating it yields CASSLGQVYEQYV.

Here the CDR3 reads CASSVDRDHEQYF. The CDR3 DNA reads as TGTGCCAGCAGTGTCGACAGGGACCACGAGCAGTACTTC. The rearrangement uses TRBV27 and TRBJ2-7; 7 bases agree with TRBD1. After removal of 5 bases from V and 5 bases from J, the junction contained 6 bases not matched to a gene. In germline, CDR1 is MNHEY, CDR2 SMNVEV (reference sequence). This CDR3 contains 13 residues.

A remark on this clone: Additional DNA sequences in this sample encode the identical CDR3. V gene TRBV7-9 combines with J gene TRBJ2-5; a weak D match, TRBD1 (6 bases). The CDR3 runs 14 residues. V was pared by 0 bases and J by 4 bases, with 9 bases between. Per germline, CDR1 SEHNR and CDR2 FQNEAQ (reference sequence). In DNA form, the CDR3 reads TGTGCCAGCAGCTTAGCCCTGGGGGCAGAGACCCAGTACTTC. It specifies CASSLALGAETQYF.